This TCR beta chain is drawn from a study of CD8 T cells in ankylosing spondylitis. CDR1 is SQVTM and CDR2 is ANQGSEA in the germline V gene. The CDR3 length is 17 residues. With 0 bases removed from V and 1 base from J, the gap between germline ends came to 16 bases. TCRdb reprocessed the 5' RACE reads with MiXCR, giving one entry per CDR3 protein. The sample consists of some 240,000 distinct CDR3 sequences, about 20% of them appearing once. The chain recombines TRBV29-1 with TRBJ2-1, with D possibly TRBD2 on 5 matching bases. The specimen sequenced was blood, either unsorted or a sorted T cell fraction (not recorded which). The clonotype originates from a male donor with ankylosing spondylitis or in good health (not recorded which). DNA of the CDR3: TGCAGCGTTGAAGACCAGCTTCGCGGGTATTCCTACAATGAGCAGTTCTTC. It codes for CSVEDQLRGYSYNEQFF.